Many counts were recorded for the clone carrying this TCR beta chain. Preparation of the TCRbeta library was carried out with unique molecular identifiers. TCRdb reprocessed the PCR reads with MiXCR, giving one entry per CDR3 protein. The data contain about 610,000 distinct CDR3 sequences, 8% to 11% of them seen just once; the ten biggest clones take up about 4.2%. Germline V gene sequence: CDR1 SEHNR, CDR2 FQNEAQ (reference sequence). Unmatched junction bases numbered 7, after V lost 4 bases and J lost 5 bases. This CDR3 has 14 residues. These data belong to a study of T-cell reconstitution after alpha-beta-depleted transplantation in children.

The receptor was derived from a human donor who donated a stem cell graft to a child with acute myeloid leukemia. Sequenced material: PBMCs from the stem cell graft donor, taken from the stem cell graft. This rearrangement joins TRBV7-9 to TRBJ2-5, with 7 bases that match TRBD2. This chain's CDR3 is CASSSSGRVETQYF. The CDR3 DNA reads TGTGCCAGCAGCTCTAGCGGAAGGGTGGAGACCCAGTACTTC.